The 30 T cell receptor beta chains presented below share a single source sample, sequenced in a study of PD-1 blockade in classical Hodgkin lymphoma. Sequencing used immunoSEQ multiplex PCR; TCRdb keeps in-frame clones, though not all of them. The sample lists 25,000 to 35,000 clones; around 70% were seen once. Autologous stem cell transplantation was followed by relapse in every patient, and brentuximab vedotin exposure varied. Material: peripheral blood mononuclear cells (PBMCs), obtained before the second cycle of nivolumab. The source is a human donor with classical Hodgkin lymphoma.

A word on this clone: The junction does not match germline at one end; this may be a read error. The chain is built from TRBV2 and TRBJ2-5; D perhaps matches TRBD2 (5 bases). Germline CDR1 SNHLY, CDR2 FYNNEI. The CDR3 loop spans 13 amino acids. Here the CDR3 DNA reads TGTGCCAGCAGTGTGAGCGGCCAAGGGACCCAGTACTTC. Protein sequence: CASSVSGQGTQYF.

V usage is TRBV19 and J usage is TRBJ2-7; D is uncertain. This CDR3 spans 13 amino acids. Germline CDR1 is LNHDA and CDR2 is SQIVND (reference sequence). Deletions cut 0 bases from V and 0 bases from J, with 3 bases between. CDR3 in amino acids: CASSIEPSYEQYF. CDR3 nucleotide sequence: TGTGCCAGTAGTATAGAGCCCTCCTACGAGCAGTACTTC.

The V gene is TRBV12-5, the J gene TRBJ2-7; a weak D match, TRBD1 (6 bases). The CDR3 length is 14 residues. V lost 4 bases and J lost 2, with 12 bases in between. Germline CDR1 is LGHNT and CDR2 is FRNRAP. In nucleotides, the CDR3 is TGTGCTAGTGGTTCCCAGGGGAGCCCCTACGAGCAGTACTTC. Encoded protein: CASGSQGSPYEQYF.

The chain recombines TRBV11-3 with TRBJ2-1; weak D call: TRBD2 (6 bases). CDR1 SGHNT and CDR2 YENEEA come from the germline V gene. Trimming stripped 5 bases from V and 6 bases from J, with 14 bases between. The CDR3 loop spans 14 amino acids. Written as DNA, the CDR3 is TGTGCCAGCAGCGAGGTCCCAGCGGGCAATGAGCAGTTCTTC. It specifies CASSEVPAGNEQFF.

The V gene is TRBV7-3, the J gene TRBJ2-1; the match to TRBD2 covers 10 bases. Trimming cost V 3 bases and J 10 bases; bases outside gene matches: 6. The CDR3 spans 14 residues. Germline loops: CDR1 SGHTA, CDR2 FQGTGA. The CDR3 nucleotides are TGTGCCAGCAGCTTCAGCGGGGGGGATCGGGAGCAGTTCTTC. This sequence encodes CASSFSGGDREQFF.

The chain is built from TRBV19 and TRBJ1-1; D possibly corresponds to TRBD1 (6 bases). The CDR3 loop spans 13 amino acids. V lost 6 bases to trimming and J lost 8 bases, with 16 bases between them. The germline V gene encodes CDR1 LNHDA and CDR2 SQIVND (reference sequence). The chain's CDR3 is CASSLGHTTEAFF. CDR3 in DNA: TGTGCCAGTAGCCTGGGACACACAACAGAAGCTTTCTTT.

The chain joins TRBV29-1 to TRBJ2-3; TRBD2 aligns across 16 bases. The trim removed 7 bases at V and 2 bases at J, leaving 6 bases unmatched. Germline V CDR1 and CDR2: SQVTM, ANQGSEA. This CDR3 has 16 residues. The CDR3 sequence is CSAPGLAGGHTDTQYF. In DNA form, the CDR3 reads TGCAGCGCCCCGGGACTAGCGGGGGGGCACACAGATACGCAGTATTTT.

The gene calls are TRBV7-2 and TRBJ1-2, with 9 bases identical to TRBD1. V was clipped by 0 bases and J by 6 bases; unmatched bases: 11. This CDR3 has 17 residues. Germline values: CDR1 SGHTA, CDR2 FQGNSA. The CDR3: CASSLAPGTGQRHGYTF. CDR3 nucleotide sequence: TGTGCCAGCAGCTTAGCACCCGGGACAGGGCAAAGACATGGCTACACCTTC.

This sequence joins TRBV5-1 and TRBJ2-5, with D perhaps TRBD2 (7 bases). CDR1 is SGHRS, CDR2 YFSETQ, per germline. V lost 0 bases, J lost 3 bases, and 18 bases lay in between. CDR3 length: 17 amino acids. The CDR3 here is CASSLGGGQRGEETQYF. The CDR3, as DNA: TGCGCCAGCAGCTTGGGGGGAGGACAGCGGGGAGAAGAGACCCAGTACTTC.

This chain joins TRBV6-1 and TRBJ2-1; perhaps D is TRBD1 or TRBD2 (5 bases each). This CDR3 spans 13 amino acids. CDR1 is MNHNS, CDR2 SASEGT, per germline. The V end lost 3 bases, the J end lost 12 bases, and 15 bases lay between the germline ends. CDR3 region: CASSDIGTFWQFF. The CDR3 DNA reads TGTGCCAGCAGTGATATCGGGACCTTTTGGCAGTTCTTC.

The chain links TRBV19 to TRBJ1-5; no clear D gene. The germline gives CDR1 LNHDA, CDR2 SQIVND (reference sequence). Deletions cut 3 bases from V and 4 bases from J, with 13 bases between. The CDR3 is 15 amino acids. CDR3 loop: CASSILGAWNQPQHF. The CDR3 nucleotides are TGTGCCAGTAGTATTCTGGGTGCGTGGAATCAGCCCCAGCATTTT.

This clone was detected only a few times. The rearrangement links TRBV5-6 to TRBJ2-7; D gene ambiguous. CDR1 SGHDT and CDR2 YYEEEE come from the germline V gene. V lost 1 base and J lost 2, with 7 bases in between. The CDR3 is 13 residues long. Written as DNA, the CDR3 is TGTGCCAGCAGCTTGTATAACCCCTACGAGCAGTACTTC. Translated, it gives CASSLYNPYEQYF.

The CDR3 bases are TGTGCCAGCAGTCCCGGACAGAATAATCAGCCCCAGCATTTT. Amino acid sequence: CASSPGQNNQPQHF. The V call is TRBV6-6, the J call TRBJ1-5; D might be TRBD1 (6 bases). The CDR3 is 14 amino acids. V was trimmed by 5 bases and J by 4 bases, leaving 12 bases between them. Germline-derived CDR1 and CDR2 are MNHNY and SVGAGI (reference sequence).

The DNA for the CDR3 is TGTGCCAGCAGCTCAGTCCAGGGGTACTATGGCTACACCTTC. Its protein product is CASSSVQGYYGYTF. V usage is TRBV7-9 and J usage is TRBJ1-2; TRBD1 is a possible D gene (6 bases). Trimming removed 4 bases at V and 3 bases at J, with 12 bases between. The CDR3 spans 14 residues. CDR1 and CDR2 from the germline V gene are SEHNR and FQNEAQ (reference sequence).

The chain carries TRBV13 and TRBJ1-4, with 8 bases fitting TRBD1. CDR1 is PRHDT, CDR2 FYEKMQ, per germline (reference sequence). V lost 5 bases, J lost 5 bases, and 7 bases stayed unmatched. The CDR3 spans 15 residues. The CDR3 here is CASSRPGDRNEKLFF. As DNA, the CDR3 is TGTGCCAGCAGCCGCCCTGGGGACAGGAATGAAAAACTGTTTTTT.

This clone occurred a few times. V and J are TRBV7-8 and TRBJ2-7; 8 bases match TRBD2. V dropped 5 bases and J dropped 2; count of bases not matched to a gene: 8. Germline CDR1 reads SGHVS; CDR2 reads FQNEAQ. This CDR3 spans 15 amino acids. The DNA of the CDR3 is TGTGCCAGCAGCATCAGCGGGGGACCCGCCTACGAGCAGTACTTC. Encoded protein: CASSISGGPAYEQYF.

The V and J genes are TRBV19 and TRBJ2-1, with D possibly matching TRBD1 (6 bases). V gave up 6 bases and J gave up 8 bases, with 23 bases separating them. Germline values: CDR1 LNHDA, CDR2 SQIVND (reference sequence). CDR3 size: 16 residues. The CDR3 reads CASSFNRDAGSDEQFF. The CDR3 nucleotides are TGTGCCAGTAGCTTTAACAGGGACGCTGGTTCGGATGAGCAGTTCTTC.

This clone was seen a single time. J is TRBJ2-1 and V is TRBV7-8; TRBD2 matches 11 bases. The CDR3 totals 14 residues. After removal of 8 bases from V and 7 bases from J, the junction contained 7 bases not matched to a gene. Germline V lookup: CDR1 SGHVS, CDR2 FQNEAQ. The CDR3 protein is CASLAGGILNEQFF. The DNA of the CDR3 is TGTGCCAGCTTAGCGGGGGGGATATTAAATGAGCAGTTCTTC.

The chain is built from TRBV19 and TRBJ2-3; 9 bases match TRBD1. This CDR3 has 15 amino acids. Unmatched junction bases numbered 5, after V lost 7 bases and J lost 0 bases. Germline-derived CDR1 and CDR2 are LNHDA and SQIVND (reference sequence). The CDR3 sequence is CASIRTGESTDTQYF. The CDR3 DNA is TGTGCCAGTATAAGGACAGGGGAAAGCACAGATACGCAGTATTTT. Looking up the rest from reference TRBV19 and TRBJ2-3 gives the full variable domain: DGGITQSPKYLFRKEGQNVTLSCEQNLNHDAMYWYRQDPGQGLRLIYYSQIVNDFQKGDIAEGYSVSREKKESFPLTVTSAQKNPTAFYLCASIRTGESTDTQYFGPGTRLTVL.

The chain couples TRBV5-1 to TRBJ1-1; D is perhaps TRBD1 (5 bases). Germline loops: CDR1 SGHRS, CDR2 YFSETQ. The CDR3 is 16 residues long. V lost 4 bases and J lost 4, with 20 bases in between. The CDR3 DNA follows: TGCGCCAGCAGCAGGGAAGTAGGAGCAGGGACCACTGAAGCTTTCTTT. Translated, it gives CASSREVGAGTTEAFF.

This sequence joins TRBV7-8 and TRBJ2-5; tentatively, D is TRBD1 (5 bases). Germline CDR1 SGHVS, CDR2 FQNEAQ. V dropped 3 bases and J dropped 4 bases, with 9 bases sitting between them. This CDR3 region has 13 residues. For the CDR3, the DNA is TGTGCCAGCAGCTTCGGAAGGGGAGAGACCCAGTACTTC. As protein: CASSFGRGETQYF.

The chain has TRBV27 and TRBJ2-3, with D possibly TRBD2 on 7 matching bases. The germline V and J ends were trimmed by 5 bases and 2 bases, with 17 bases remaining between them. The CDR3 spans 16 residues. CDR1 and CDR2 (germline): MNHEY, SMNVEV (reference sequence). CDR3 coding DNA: TGTGCCAGCAGTCTCTCCAGGCGGGGGCTCACAGATACGCAGTATTTT. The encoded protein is CASSLSRRGLTDTQYF.

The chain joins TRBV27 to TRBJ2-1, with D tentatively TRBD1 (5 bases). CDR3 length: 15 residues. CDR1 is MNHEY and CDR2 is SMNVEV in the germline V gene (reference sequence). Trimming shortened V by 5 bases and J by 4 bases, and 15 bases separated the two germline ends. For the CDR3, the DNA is TGTGCCAGCAGTCCACGACAGCTCAATTACAATGAGCAGTTCTTC. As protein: CASSPRQLNYNEQFF.

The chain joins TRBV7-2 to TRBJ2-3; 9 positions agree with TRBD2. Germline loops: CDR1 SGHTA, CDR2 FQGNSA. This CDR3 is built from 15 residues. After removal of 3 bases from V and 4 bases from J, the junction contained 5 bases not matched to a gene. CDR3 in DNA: TGTGCCAGCAGCTTGAGTAGCGGGGGCGCAGATACGCAGTATTTT. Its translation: CASSLSSGGADTQYF.

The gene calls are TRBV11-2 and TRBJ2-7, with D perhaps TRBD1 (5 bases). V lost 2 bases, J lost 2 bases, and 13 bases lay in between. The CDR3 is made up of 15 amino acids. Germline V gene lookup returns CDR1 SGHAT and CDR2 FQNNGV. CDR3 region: CASSLNRVRAYEQYF. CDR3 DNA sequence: TGTGCCAGCAGCTTAAATAGAGTCAGGGCCTACGAGCAGTACTTC.

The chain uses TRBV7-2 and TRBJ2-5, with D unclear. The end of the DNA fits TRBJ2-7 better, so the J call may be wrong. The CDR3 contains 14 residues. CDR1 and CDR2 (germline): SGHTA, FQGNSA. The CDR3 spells CASSLRFEVYEQYF. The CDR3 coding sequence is TGTGCCAGCAGCTTACGTTTCGAAGTTTACGAGCAGTACTTC.

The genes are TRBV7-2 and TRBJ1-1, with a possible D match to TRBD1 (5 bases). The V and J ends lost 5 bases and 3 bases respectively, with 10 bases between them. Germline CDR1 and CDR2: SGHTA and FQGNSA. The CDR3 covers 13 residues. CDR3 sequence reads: CASSPAGDTEAFF. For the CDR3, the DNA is TGTGCCAGCAGCCCTGCGGGGGACACTGAAGCTTTCTTT.

The CDR3 nucleotides are TGTGCCAGCAGTGTTGGGGGAAACACCATATATTTT. Protein sequence: CASSVGGNTIYF. This chain uses TRBV6-4 with TRBJ1-3; D ambiguous. Germline V gene lookup returns CDR1 MRHNA and CDR2 SNTAGT. This CDR3 has 12 amino acids. Trimming removed 4 bases from V and 4 bases from J, with 5 bases in between.

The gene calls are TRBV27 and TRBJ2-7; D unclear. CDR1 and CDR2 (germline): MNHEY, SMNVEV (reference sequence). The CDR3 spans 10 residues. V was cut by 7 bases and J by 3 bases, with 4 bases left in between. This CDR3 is CASTHYEQYF. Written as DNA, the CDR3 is TGTGCCAGCACACACTACGAGCAGTACTTC.

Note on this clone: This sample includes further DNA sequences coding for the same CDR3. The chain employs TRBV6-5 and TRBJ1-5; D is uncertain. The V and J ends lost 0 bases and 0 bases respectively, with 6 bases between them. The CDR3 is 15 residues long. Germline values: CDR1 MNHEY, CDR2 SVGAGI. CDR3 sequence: CASSYSGDSNQPQHF. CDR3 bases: TGTGCCAGCAGTTACTCCGGGGATAGCAATCAGCCCCAGCATTTT.